The rows below give T cell receptor beta chains drawn from one sample of a study of blood T cell repertoires in COVID-19. TCRdb's copy holds only in-frame clones and misses some; the assay was immunoSEQ multiplex PCR. The sample holds approximately 160,000 clones; 90% are singletons and the top ten take around 0.5%. Sequencing input: peripheral blood. The receptors derive from a man between 45 and 60 years old with acute or convalescent COVID-19. Each CDR3 is given with its conserved first and last residue. D genes are given only for firm matches. Some rows mark clone size as missing; the rest say once, few, many or name a class of expanded clone.

D gene,clone size,J gene,V gene,CDR3 DNA,CDR3 protein
NA,NA,TRBJ1-5,TRBV10-3,TGTGCCATCAGTGCCAGGGCTAGCAATCAGCCCCAGCATTTT,CAISARASNQPQHF
TRBD2,NA,TRBJ2-1,TRBV24-1,TGTGCCACCAGTGATTTACTAGGCGGGAGTGGGGAGCAGTTCTTC,CATSDLLGGSGEQFF
NA,once,TRBJ2-1,TRBV6-5,TGTGCCAGCAGGAACAGTGAAAACAATGAGCAGTTCTTC,CASRNSENNEQFF
TRBD1,NA,TRBJ1-5,TRBV27,TGTGCCAGCAGACCGGGACAGTCGAGTCAGCCCCAGCATTTT,CASRPGQSSQPQHF
TRBD1,NA,TRBJ1-5,TRBV5-8,TGTGCCAGCAGCCCGAAGGGACAGGGGTATCAGCCCCAGCATTTT,CASSPKGQGYQPQHF
NA,NA,TRBJ1-6,TRBV4-2,TGTGCCAGCAGCCAAAGAGTGGGAAGGGGGTCACCCCTCCACTTT,CASSQRVGRGSPLHF
NA,NA,TRBJ2-6,TRBV3-1/TRBV3-2,TGTGCCAGCAGCCACAGGGGGGCTGGGGCCAACGTCCTGACTTTC,CASSHRGAGANVLTF
TRBD1,NA,TRBJ2-2,TRBV27,TGTGCCAGCAAGTCCCCGGGACAGGGGAGAACCGGGGAGCTGTTTTTT,CASKSPGQGRTGELFF
TRBD1,NA,TRBJ1-6,TRBV11-1,TGTGCCAGCAGCACTCGCGACAGGGGGCTTAATTCACCCCTCCACTTT,CASSTRDRGLNSPLHF
TRBD1,once,TRBJ2-7,TRBV27,TGTGCCAGCTGGGACAGATCGGACGAGCAGTACTTC,CASWDRSDEQYF
NA,NA,TRBJ1-5,TRBV6-5,TGTGCCAGCAGTTCGCCGGGACAGCCCCAGCATTTT,CASSSPGQPQHF
NA,NA,TRBJ2-3,TRBV3-1/TRBV3-2,TGTGCCAGCAGCCAAGACGCGTTCACAGATACGCAGTATTTT,CASSQDAFTDTQYF
NA,NA,TRBJ1-5,TRBV18,TGTGCCAGCTCACCCACTCCCAATCAGCCCCAGCATTTT,CASSPTPNQPQHF
TRBD1,NA,TRBJ1-4,TRBV4-3,TGCGCCAGCAGCCAGGGGGACAGGGATAATGAAAAACTGTTTTTT,CASSQGDRDNEKLFF
TRBD2,NA,TRBJ2-7,TRBV7-2,TGTGCCAGCAGCTCGGCTAGCGGGGGCTCCTACGAGCAGTACTTC,CASSSASGGSYEQYF
NA,NA,TRBJ2-5,TRBV4-1,TGCGCCAGCAGCCCACGGAAGGGAGGTCGGGAGACCCAGTACTTC,CASSPRKGGRETQYF
NA,NA,TRBJ2-5,TRBV7-9,TGTGCCAGCAACGATCGAGGCAGACAAGAGACCCAGTACTTC,CASNDRGRQETQYF
NA,NA,TRBJ1-1,TRBV13,TGTGCCAGCAGCCGAAGCGCCCGGGAAGCTTTCTTT,CASSRSAREAFF
TRBD2,NA,TRBJ2-3,TRBV6-2/TRBV6-3,TGTGCCAGCAGTTACTCGAGTCTAGCGGGGGGGAAAACAGATACGCAGTATTTT,CASSYSSLAGGKTDTQYF
TRBD1,NA,TRBJ1-2,TRBV7-3,TGTGCCAGCAGCTTAGATCCGGGACAGGGGGCGCGAAACTATGGCTACACCTTC,CASSLDPGQGARNYGYTF
NA,once,TRBJ1-5,TRBV2,TGTGCCAGCAGCCTTAGTACCGATCAGCCCCAGCATTTT,CASSLSTDQPQHF
NA,NA,TRBJ1-2,TRBV29-1,TGCAGCGTTGAAGACAGGGATACTAACTATGGCTACACCTTC,CSVEDRDTNYGYTF
TRBD2,NA,TRBJ2-1,TRBV9,TGTGCCAGCAGTCGGACTAGCGGGATTACAATGAGCAGTTCTTACCTCTTC,CASSRTSGITMSSSYLF
NA,NA,TRBJ2-5,TRBV18,TGTGCCAGCTCACCAGGGCAGCAAGAGACCCAGTACTTC,CASSPGQQETQYF
TRBD1,NA,TRBJ1-5,TRBV3-1/TRBV3-2,TGTGCCAGCAGCCAAGGACAGGGGGGAAATCAGCCCCAGCATTTT,CASSQGQGGNQPQHF
NA,NA,TRBJ1-5,TRBV2,TGTGCCAGCAGTGCACAGGACGGTAGCAATCAGCCCCAGCATTTT,CASSAQDGSNQPQHF
NA,NA,TRBJ2-4,TRBV11-2,TGTGCCAGCAGCTTAGATCTAGCCAAAAACATTCAGTACTTC,CASSLDLAKNIQYF
NA,NA,TRBJ1-2,TRBV6-6,TGTGCCAGCAGTTATATACAGGAATCCTATGGCTACACCTTC,CASSYIQESYGYTF
TRBD1,few,TRBJ1-4,TRBV19,TGTGCCAGCTCGGACAGGGGGGATGTCGATGAAAAACTGTTTTTT,CASSDRGDVDEKLFF
TRBD2,NA,TRBJ2-5,TRBV9,TGTGCCAGCAGCGTTACTAGCGGTTTCCAAGAGACCCAGTACTTC,CASSVTSGFQETQYF
TRBD2,NA,TRBJ2-5,TRBV9,TGTGCCAGCAGCGAGGGGACTAGCGGGGGCCGACGAGCGGAGACCCAGTACTTC,CASSEGTSGGRRAETQYF
NA,NA,TRBJ2-3,TRBV6-1,TGTGCCAGCAGTGAATTGGGGCTTAACCAGGCACCAGATACGCAGTATTTT,CASSELGLNQAPDTQYF
NA,NA,TRBJ2-5,TRBV12-3/TRBV12-4,TGTGCCAGCAGAGGAGAAGAGACCCAGTACTTC,CASRGEETQYF
NA,NA,TRBJ1-2,TRBV6-1,TGTGCCAGCAGTGAAGGGGGGGGGACCCGTGGCTACACCTTC,CASSEGGGTRGYTF
NA,once,TRBJ2-2,TRBV4-3,TGCGCCAGCAGCCAAGATTTATTAGTTCAGGGCACCGGGGAGCTGTTTTTT,CASSQDLLVQGTGELFF
NA,NA,TRBJ1-6,TRBV19,TGTGCCAGTACAACCTTGGACAGAGATAATTCACCCCTCCACTTT,CASTTLDRDNSPLHF
NA,NA,TRBJ1-1,TRBV21-1,TGTGCCAGCAGCAAAGGCCGGAACAGTTTCATGAACACTGAAGCTTTCTTT,CASSKGRNSFMNTEAFF
NA,NA,TRBJ2-2,TRBV7-9,TGTGCCAGCAGCCCAACGAACACCGGGGAGCTGTTTTTT,CASSPTNTGELFF